The clone carrying this TCR beta chain has more than one count but fewer than ten. What it recognizes is unknown. These data originate in a study of T-cell memory formation after mild COVID-19. In the study overall: Largely donor-specific sequence clusters came from two donors.

Study conclusions and caveats: Pre-infection memory showed some responding clones, and this suggested that cross-reactive memory joined. Whereas later expanders leaned CD4+, clones contracting day 15 to 85 showed a balanced CD4/CD8 makeup. CD4+ clones that contracted lay mainly in CM and EM; CD8+ ones lay in EMRA.

TCRdb independently ran MiXCR on the 5' RACE reads; one entry per CDR3 protein. This sample has 400,000 to 500,000 distinct CDR3 sequences, with about 20% found just once. Germline loops: CDR1 SGHAT, CDR2 FQNNGV. The CDR3 totals 13 residues. Trimming took off 5 bases at V and 6 bases at J, with 14 bases between the two ends. The chain couples TRBV11-2 to TRBJ2-7, with D maybe TRBD2 (6 bases). Sequenced material: PBMCs or a T cell subset sorted from them (not recorded which). This receptor was obtained from an adult woman who had mild COVID-19 (a few samples of this study predate the infection). Cell type and time point are not known. CDR3 protein: CASSPSTGVEQYF. CDR3 coding DNA: TGTGCCAGCAGCCCCTCGACGGGGGTCGAGCAGTACTTC. Looking up the rest from reference TRBV11-2 and TRBJ2-7 gives the full variable domain: EAGVAQSPRYKIIEKRQSVAFWCNPISGHATLYWYQQILGQGPKLLIQFQNNGVVDDSQLPKDRFSAERLKGVDSTLKIQPAKLEDSAVYLCASSPSTGVEQYFGPGTRLTVT.